The entry below describes one TCR beta chain. These data come from a study of blood T cell repertoires in COVID-19. Overall study context: Some COVID-19 samples were acute and others convalescent; all came from the United States, Italy and Spain.

Germline V CDR1 and CDR2: SEHNR, FQNEAQ (reference sequence). The CDR3 is made up of 17 amino acids. V shed 4 bases and J 4 bases; nucleotides not matched to a gene: 13. In the original analysis: Reference gene primer amplification gave nucleated cell count estimates. Sequencing used immunoSEQ multiplex PCR; TCRdb keeps in-frame clones, though not all of them. V and J calls and clone size are as listed in that table; D and trimming were resolved from the DNA. The sample has approximately 440,000 clones, around 89% seen once. The clonotype was recovered from a woman aged 45 to 65 with COVID-19, enrolled during active disease. Sequenced: peripheral blood. V gene TRBV7-9 combines with J gene TRBJ2-7; 10 bases agree with TRBD2. CDR3 loop: CASSSRGSGGTVYEQYF. CDR3 sequence (DNA): TGTGCCAGCAGCTCCCGGGGTAGCGGGGGGACGGTGTACGAGCAGTACTTC. The variable domain in full, completed from reference TRBV7-9 and TRBJ2-7, reads DTGVSQNPRHKITKRGQNVTFRCDPISEHNRLYWYRQTLGQGPEFLTYFQNEAQLEKSRLLSDRFSAERPKGSFSTLEIQRTEQGDSAMYLCASSSRGSGGTVYEQYFGPGTRLTVT.